This T cell receptor (beta chain) was sequenced for a study of control samples from healthy donors and cancer patients. Trimming left V 3 bases short and J 4 bases short, with 17 bases between. Looked up from germline, CDR1 is SGHVS and CDR2 is FQNEAQ. The CDR3 spans 16 residues. TCRdb keeps only in-frame clones here, not all; method: immunoSEQ multiplex PCR. Counted here are some 130,000 clones, roughly 90% occurring once; the ten biggest clones make up 2% to 3%. The sequence was collected from a man aged 35 to 55 in good health. The sequenced material came from blood. V and J are TRBV7-8 and TRBJ2-3; possible D gene TRBD1, 6 bases. In nucleotides, the CDR3 is TGTGCCAGCAGCTTTAATGTTGGGGGCGACGCAGATACGCAGTATTTT. It is translated as CASSFNVGGDADTQYF.